Below, 32 T cell receptor beta chains from the same sample are listed, as sequenced in a study of T cells in localized non-small cell lung cancer. Data came from immunoSEQ multiplex PCR; TCRdb stores just in-frame clones and leaves some out. The sample lists around 25,000 clones; more than 85% were seen once. The sequencing here drew on peripheral blood, taken before any cancer treatment. These TCRs come from a man aged 40 to 75 with stage III squamous cell lung carcinoma.

The rearrangement uses TRBV27 and TRBJ2-4; perhaps D is TRBD1 or TRBD2 (5 bases each). Trimming took off 5 bases at V and 0 bases at J, with 14 bases between the two ends. CDR3 size: 16 residues. CDR1 and CDR2 (germline): MNHEY, SMNVEV (reference sequence). CDR3 sequence (DNA): TGTGCCAGCAGTGGGGGACCGTGGGAAGCCAAAAACATTCAGTACTTC. It yields the protein CASSGGPWEAKNIQYF.

The J gene is TRBJ2-5, the V gene TRBV7-3; no firm D call. Germline V CDR1 and CDR2: SGHTA, FQGTGA. The CDR3 has 12 residues. V was pared by 5 bases and J by 5 bases, with 9 bases between. The chain's CDR3 is CASSNLGETQYF. The CDR3 nucleotides read TGTGCCAGCAGCAACCTAGGGGAGACCCAGTACTTC. The variable domain in full, with the rest retrieved from reference TRBV7-3 and TRBJ2-5, is GAGVSQTPSNKVTEKGKYVELRCDPISGHTALYWYRQSLGQGPEFLIYFQGTGAADDSGLPNDRFFAVRPEGSVSTLKIQRTERGDSAVYLCASSNLGETQYFGPGTRLLVL.

The chain carries TRBV7-2 and TRBJ2-7; D is unclear. The germline gives CDR1 SGHTA, CDR2 FQGNSA. Trimming pared 5 bases from V and 0 bases from J, leaving 2 bases between. The CDR3 consists of 11 residues. The CDR3 loop is CASSLSYEQYF. The DNA for the CDR3 is TGTGCCAGCAGCCTCTCCTACGAGCAGTACTTC.

The rearrangement links TRBV19 to TRBJ1-1; tentative D call: TRBD1 (5 bases). The germline V and J ends were trimmed by 0 bases and 5 bases, with 13 bases remaining between them. Germline CDR1 reads LNHDA; CDR2 reads SQIVND (reference sequence). The CDR3 runs 15 residues. This CDR3 is CASSIDPPGRTEAFF. The CDR3 region has the DNA TGTGCCAGTAGTATAGATCCCCCGGGACGGACTGAAGCTTTCTTT.

The chain combines TRBV7-2 with TRBJ1-3; no clear D gene. The CDR3 is 15 residues long. Trimming pared 4 bases from V and 2 bases from J, leaving 12 bases between. Germline V CDR1 and CDR2: SGHTA, FQGNSA. CDR3 nucleotides: TGTGCCAGCAGCTCCCAGACTGCGACTGGAAACACCATATATTTT. Residues: CASSSQTATGNTIYF.

Written as DNA, the CDR3 is TGTGCCAGCAGCCCCCATGGGGGGTCTAACTATGGCTACACCTTC. Translated, it gives CASSPHGGSNYGYTF. The V call is TRBV7-2, the J call TRBJ1-2, with a weak D call TRBD1 (5 bases). CDR3 length equals 15 residues. Germline-derived CDR1 and CDR2 are SGHTA and FQGNSA. V lost 5 bases and J 0 bases, leaving 13 bases between the germline ends.

The rearrangement uses TRBV7-2 and TRBJ1-5; D gene uncertain. Germline-derived CDR1 and CDR2 are SGHTA and FQGNSA. CDR3 length: 12 residues. V lost 4 bases, J lost 5 bases, and 6 bases lay in between. The DNA of the CDR3 is TGTGCCAGCAGCTGGGCAGATCAGCCCCAGCATTTT. This codes for CASSWADQPQHF.

The V and J genes are TRBV4-3 and TRBJ1-3, with 7 positions matching TRBD1. V gave up 0 bases and J gave up 0 bases; unmatched junction bases: 5. The CDR3 consists of 17 residues. CDR1 and CDR2 (germline): LGHNA, YSLEER. The CDR3 coding sequence is TGCGCCAGCAGCCAAGATGAGGGACAGCTCTCTGGAAACACCATATATTTT. It encodes CASSQDEGQLSGNTIYF.

This clone was picked up one time. V gene TRBV9 combines with J gene TRBJ1-4, with D unresolved. The germline V gene encodes CDR1 SGDLS and CDR2 YYNGEE. This CDR3 contains 14 residues. V lost 8 bases and J 8 bases, leaving 19 bases between the germline ends. CDR3 DNA: TGTGCCAGTCCACCGAAATCCTTGGGGGAAAAACTGTTTTTT. It encodes CASPPKSLGEKLFF. Full variable domain (rest looked up from reference TRBV9 and TRBJ1-4): DSGVTQTPKHLITATGQRVTLRCSPRSGDLSVYWYQQSLDQGLQFLIQYYNGEERAKGNILERFSAQQFPDLHSELNLSSLELGDSALYFCASPPKSLGEKLFFGSGTQLSVL.

The V and J genes are TRBV7-2 and TRBJ1-4; weak D call: TRBD1 (5 bases). The CDR3 contains 15 residues. V lost 1 base to trimming and J lost 5 bases, with 11 bases between them. In germline, CDR1 is SGHTA, CDR2 FQGNSA. CDR3 sequence (DNA): TGTGCCAGCAGCTTAGGAGGTGGGGGGAATGAAAAACTGTTTTTT. It translates to CASSLGGGGNEKLFF.

V and J are TRBV2 and TRBJ2-1; tentatively, D is TRBD2 (6 bases). The CDR3 is 12 amino acids. The germline gives CDR1 SNHLY, CDR2 FYNNEI. The V end lost 7 bases, the J end lost 8 bases, and 12 bases lay between the germline ends. The CDR3 DNA sequence: TGTGCCAGCATTTACCAGCGGGATGAGCAGTTCTTC. Its translation is CASIYQRDEQFF.

CDR3 sequence: CASSPPVGTLDEQFF. The CDR3 coding sequence is TGTGCCAGCAGCCCCCCGGTCGGGACTTTGGATGAGCAGTTCTTC. The V gene is TRBV9, the J gene TRBJ2-1; tentative D call: TRBD2 (6 bases). The V gene's germline CDR1 is SGDLS and CDR2 YYNGEE. The V end lost 4 bases, the J end lost 8 bases, and 19 bases lay between the germline ends. The CDR3 contains 15 residues.

The rearrangement links TRBV9 to TRBJ1-2; 7 positions agree with TRBD1. V lost 3 bases, J lost 0 bases, and 5 bases stayed unmatched. Germline V lookup: CDR1 SGDLS, CDR2 YYNGEE. This CDR3 is built from 15 residues. CDR3 amino acids: CASSARDSTNYGYTF. In nucleotides, the CDR3 is TGTGCCAGCAGCGCCCGGGACAGCACTAACTATGGCTACACCTTC.

The table lists this clone with a count of one. This chain connects TRBV5-5 to TRBJ1-2; D call uncertain. CDR3 size: 13 residues. The V gene lost 4 bases and the J gene lost 5 bases, with 12 bases spanning the gap. Per the germline V gene, CDR1 is SGHKS and CDR2 is YYEKEE (reference sequence). Written as DNA, the CDR3 is TGTGCCAGCAGCGCCCGGGCCACGTATGGCTACACCTTC. As protein: CASSARATYGYTF.

CDR3 bases: TGTGCCAGCAGCTTGGGGAGGGGCATTCAGTACTTC. Its translation: CASSLGRGIQYF. This chain uses TRBV5-6 with TRBJ2-4; possible D gene TRBD2, 6 bases. CDR1 and CDR2 (germline): SGHDT, YYEEEE. The CDR3 totals 12 residues. The V end lost 0 bases, the J end lost 9 bases, and 7 bases lay between the germline ends. Variable domain in full (rest from reference TRBV5-6 and TRBJ2-4): DAGVTQSPTHLIKTRGQQVTLRCSPKSGHDTVSWYQQALGQGPQFIFQYYEEEERQRGNFPDRFSGHQFPNYSSELNVNALLLGDSALYLCASSLGRGIQYFGAGTRLSVL.

This clone was recorded only once. The V and J genes are TRBV27 and TRBJ2-5; D remains ambiguous. V was clipped by 5 bases and J by 3 bases, with 4 bases between them. Germline V gives CDR1 MNHEY, CDR2 SMNVEV (reference sequence). The CDR3 length is 11 residues. The CDR3 reads CASSHKETQYF. The CDR3 nucleotides are TGTGCCAGCAGTCATAAAGAGACCCAGTACTTC.

This sequence joins TRBV5-4 and TRBJ1-2, with 7 positions matching TRBD1. The CDR3 loop spans 15 amino acids. With 0 bases clipped from V and 8 bases from J, the junction kept 10 bases outside the gene matches. Germline lookup yields CDR1 SGHNT and CDR2 YYREEE (reference sequence). CDR3 in DNA: TGTGCCAGCAGCTTGGGAGCTGAAACAGGGGACGGCTACACCTTC. Translation gives CASSLGAETGDGYTF. Based on the CDR3 plus reference TRBV5-4 and TRBJ1-2, the full variable domain is ETGVTQSPTHLIKTRGQQVTLRCSSQSGHNTVSWYQQALGQGPQFIFQYYREEENGRGNFPPRFSGLQFPNYSSELNVNALELDDSALYLCASSLGAETGDGYTFGSGTRLTVV.

The CDR3: CASSLARGGRNEQFF. The CDR3 DNA reads TGTGCCAGCAGCTTAGCTCGGGGGGGCCGGAATGAGCAGTTCTTC. The V call is TRBV7-2, the J call TRBJ2-1, with 8 nucleotides matching TRBD2. The CDR3 covers 15 residues. Germline V gene lookup returns CDR1 SGHTA and CDR2 FQGNSA. V dropped 0 bases and J dropped 7; count of bases not matched to a gene: 5. The entire variable domain, with the rest obtained from reference TRBV7-2 and TRBJ2-1, is as follows: GAGVSQSPSNKVTEKGKDVELRCDPISGHTALYWYRQSLGQGLEFLIYFQGNSAPDKSGLPSDRFSAERTGGSVSTLTIQRTQQEDSAVYLCASSLARGGRNEQFFGPGTRLTVL.

The V call is TRBV6-1, the J call TRBJ2-7; no definite D call. The length of the CDR3 is 12 residues. Trimming cost V 4 bases and J 1 base, with 5 bases left between them. CDR1 and CDR2 from the germline V gene are MNHNS and SASEGT. This CDR3 is CASSAGSYEQYF. CDR3 DNA: TGTGCCAGCAGTGCCGGGTCCTACGAGCAGTACTTC.

Written as DNA, the CDR3 is TGTGCCAGCAGTTACGGGACTAGCGGAAAAGAGACCCAGTACTTC. Its protein product is CASSYGTSGKETQYF. V is TRBV6-5 and J is TRBJ2-5; TRBD2 aligns across 11 bases. V was clipped by 2 bases and J by 3 bases; unmatched bases: 2. Germline V gene lookup returns CDR1 MNHEY and CDR2 SVGAGI. The CDR3 runs to 15 residues.

This chain joins TRBV2 and TRBJ1-2, with D possibly matching TRBD1 (5 bases). CDR3 length equals 13 residues. Germline-derived CDR1 and CDR2 are SNHLY and FYNNEI. V lost 6 bases to trimming and J lost 4 bases, with 12 bases between them. CDR3 protein: CASRVDGGYGYTF. The CDR3 coding sequence is TGTGCCAGCAGGGTGGACGGGGGCTATGGCTACACCTTC.

The chain uses TRBV27 and TRBJ1-5; D is possibly TRBD1 (6 bases). Germline CDR1 and CDR2: MNHEY and SMNVEV (reference sequence). The CDR3 is 15 residues long. V was pared by 0 bases and J by 4 bases, with 10 bases between. CDR3 nucleotide sequence: TGTGCCAGCAGTTTATCGACAGGAGGGAATCAGCCCCAGCATTTT. It specifies CASSLSTGGNQPQHF.

The chain couples TRBV30 to TRBJ1-5; no reliable D call. The V gene lost 0 bases and the J gene lost 4 bases, with 10 bases spanning the gap. Germline V gene lookup returns CDR1 GTSNPN and CDR2 SVGIG (reference sequence). CDR3 length: 14 amino acids. This CDR3 is CAWSVLRSNQPQHF. CDR3 DNA: TGTGCCTGGAGTGTACTAAGATCAAATCAGCCCCAGCATTTT.

V and J are TRBV7-3 and TRBJ2-5, with D perhaps matching TRBD2 (5 bases). The germline CDR1 and CDR2 sequences are SGHTA and FQGTGA. CDR3 size: 13 residues. V was trimmed by 1 base and J by 9 bases, leaving 12 bases between them. CDR3 protein: CASSLNQVGAQYF. CDR3 in DNA: TGTGCCAGCAGCTTAAATCAGGTCGGGGCCCAGTACTTC.

The chain links TRBV7-9 to TRBJ1-3; no firm D call. Trimming took off 2 bases at V and 6 bases at J, with 5 bases between the two ends. Germline V lookup: CDR1 SEHNR, CDR2 FQNEAQ (reference sequence). There are 12 residues in the CDR3. The CDR3 DNA reads as TGTGCCAGCAGCTTACCCCCAAACACCATATATTTT. It specifies CASSLPPNTIYF.

This clone was seen only a few times. The chain recombines TRBV11-2 with TRBJ2-7, with D unresolved. V was trimmed by 0 bases and J by 1 base, leaving 7 bases between them. CDR3 length equals 14 residues. Germline values: CDR1 SGHAT, CDR2 FQNNGV. CDR3 residues: CASSLEQISYEQYF. The CDR3 bases are TGTGCCAGCAGCTTAGAACAGATATCCTACGAGCAGTACTTC.

J is TRBJ2-2 and V is TRBV6-5; 8 nucleotides line up with TRBD2. Germline V gives CDR1 MNHEY, CDR2 SVGAGI. This CDR3 has 16 amino acids. J lost 2 bases, V lost 2 bases, and 4 bases had no gene match. This CDR3 reads CASSYGLAGNTGELFF. Written as DNA, the CDR3 is TGTGCCAGCAGTTACGGCTTAGCGGGAAACACCGGGGAGCTGTTTTTT.

This sequence joins TRBV9 and TRBJ1-1, with 7 nucleotides matching TRBD1. The CDR3 loop spans 14 amino acids. J was trimmed by 5 bases and V by 4 bases; bases with no gene match: 8. The germline CDR1 and CDR2 sequences are SGDLS and YYNGEE. CDR3 sequence (DNA): TGTGCCAGCAGCCCGACAGGGCGGAGGACTGAAGCTTTCTTT. This translates into CASSPTGRRTEAFF.

The genes are TRBV6-1 and TRBJ2-7, with 7 bases that match TRBD2. Germline CDR1 MNHNS, CDR2 SASEGT. The V gene end was trimmed by 0 bases and the J gene end by 6 bases; junction bases not matched to a gene: 2. CDR3 length: 13 residues. DNA of the CDR3: TGTGCCAGCAGTGAAGCTGAGCGGGGCGAGCAGTACTTC. This codes for CASSEAERGEQYF.

J is TRBJ1-6 and V is TRBV5-1; 10 nucleotides align to TRBD1. The J segment lost 8 bases and the V segment lost 3 bases, leaving 14 bases of the junction unmatched. The CDR3 is 18 residues long. The germline V gene has CDR1 SGHRS and CDR2 YFSETQ. The CDR3 sequence is CASSSLRQGAGSYSPLHF. CDR3 sequence (DNA): TGCGCCAGCAGCTCCTTGAGACAGGGGGCAGGATCGTATTCACCCCTCCACTTT. Complete variable domain (other parts from reference TRBV5-1 and TRBJ1-6): KAGVTQTPRYLIKTRGQQVTLSCSPISGHRSVSWYQQTPGQGLQFLFEYFSETQRNKGNFPGRFSGRQFSNSRSEMNVSTLELGDSALYLCASSSLRQGAGSYSPLHFGNGTRLTVT.

This rearrangement joins TRBV7-2 to TRBJ1-4; D is possibly TRBD1 (6 bases). CDR1 SGHTA and CDR2 FQGNSA come from the germline V gene. Trimming removed 1 base at V and 8 bases at J, with 14 bases between. This CDR3 has 15 amino acids. This CDR3 reads CASSLDLRGEEKLFF. CDR3 in DNA: TGTGCCAGCAGCTTAGATCTCAGGGGCGAAGAAAAACTGTTTTTT. Together with reference TRBV7-2 and TRBJ1-4, the CDR3 gives the full variable domain: GAGVSQSPSNKVTEKGKDVELRCDPISGHTALYWYRQSLGQGLEFLIYFQGNSAPDKSGLPSDRFSAERTGGSVSTLTIQRTQQEDSAVYLCASSLDLRGEEKLFFGSGTQLSVL.

Concerning this clone itself: This specimen includes other DNA sequences encoding the same CDR3. V usage is TRBV4-2 and J usage is TRBJ2-1; no reliable D call. Trimming removed 3 bases from V and 6 bases from J, with 9 bases in between. Germline V gives CDR1 LGHNA, CDR2 YNFKEQ. The CDR3 covers 13 residues. CDR3 loop: CASSQAAANEQFF. CDR3 nucleotides: TGTGCCAGCAGCCAGGCGGCAGCCAATGAGCAGTTCTTC.